A selection of T cell receptor beta chains follows, all from one sample in a study of neurological immune-mediated disorders. From the 5' RACE reads, TCRdb called clonotypes with MiXCR, one entry per CDR3 protein. The sample records almost 85,000 distinct CDR3 sequences, 2.6% being singletons. The material sequenced was PBMCs. Receptor source: a woman younger than 45 with multiple sclerosis. The conserved cysteine and the conserved F or W are not part of the CDR3 here. Not all rows give a size; the values are once, few, many and, for expanded clones, a class.

abundance,j_gene,v_gene,CDR3aa
many,TRBJ2-5,TRBV28,ASSSQETQY
many,TRBJ2-7,TRBV21-1,ARVGTPIGLAKLGKEYEQY
many,TRBJ2-3,TRBV7-2,ASSLLGLNTDTQY
many,TRBJ2-7,TRBV5-1,ASSTRDGSYEQY
few,TRBJ2-7,TRBV20-1,SAREGVYEQY
once,TRBJ2-1,TRBV28,ASSLDMSSYNEQF
many,TRBJ2-1,TRBV24-1,ATSLTSGIENEQF
many,TRBJ2-1,TRBV20-1,SAPSGSSYNEQF
many,TRBJ2-7,TRBV5-1,ASSFAGPEQY
many,TRBJ2-3,TRBV7-2,ASIPGTRDTQY
many,TRBJ2-7,TRBV28,ASRPQGVAYEQY
many,TRBJ2-3,TRBV5-1,ASSLGRGLTDTQY
many,TRBJ1-1,TRBV5-1,ASSLDYRVTEAF
many,TRBJ2-1,TRBV20-1,SARTDNEQF
many,TRBJ1-5,TRBV12-3/TRBV12-4,ASSGQQGERKPQH
many,TRBJ2-1,TRBV9,ASSSTTRGQF
many,TRBJ1-4,TRBV6-5,ASSFGGSNEKLF
many,TRBJ1-4,TRBV20-1,SAPDRRSEKLF
many,TRBJ1-1,TRBV29-1,SVIRLSNTEAF
many,TRBJ2-1,TRBV20-1,SARVSLREGNEQF
many,TRBJ2-1,TRBV24-1,ATSDSLGGISPSWDEQF
many,TRBJ1-2,TRBV28,ASSRDIGDGYT
many,TRBJ2-1,TRBV5-1,ASSWTSGRSNEQF
many,TRBJ1-1,TRBV6-2/TRBV6-3,ASSYDNTEAF
many,TRBJ1-1,TRBV5-6,ASSLGQGGRTEAF
-,TRBJ2-3,TRBV29-1,SVDLALTDTQY
many,TRBJ2-6,TRBV5-6,ASSLVGTGANVLT
many,TRBJ2-4,TRBV5-5,ASSNRQGSDIQY
many,TRBJ1-1,TRBV20-1,SAPGDGNTEAF
-,TRBJ2-1,TRBV7-6,ASSFGLAGGNEQF
many,TRBJ2-7,TRBV7-9,ASSASGSSYEQY